Below, 12 T cell receptor beta chains from the same sample are listed, as sequenced in a study of T cell responses to AZD1222 COVID-19 vaccine (dated by TCRdb to 2020 to 2023). What this sample's time point label stands for: baseline before first vaccination. Library preparation used the immunoSEQ multiplex PCR assay. In TCRdb, the immuneACCESS table is reduced to in-frame sequences with V and J assigned. These tables do not hold every clone; where another copy was compared, an unresolved V gene accounts for under half, and the others remain unexplained. Counted in this sample were 100,000 to 150,000 clones; about 89% of them appeared once. The ten largest account for about 1.4% of the sample. This sample comprised peripheral blood, obtained on day 0 of AZD1222 vaccination. These receptors all stem from an adult in good health.

V is TRBV14 and J is TRBJ2-1; the match to TRBD2 covers 10 bases. Germline CDR1 SGHDN, CDR2 FVKESK. CDR3 length equals 18 residues. V lost 3 bases and J lost 2; bases outside the gene matches: 10. The CDR3 nucleotides are TGTGCCAGCAGCCAGAGGGGCTGGACTAGCGGACCCTACAATGAGCAGTTCTTC. Translated: CASSQRGWTSGPYNEQFF.

This chain connects TRBV9 to TRBJ2-2; D is perhaps TRBD2 (6 bases). Trimming stripped 4 bases from V and 6 bases from J, with 10 bases between. The CDR3 is 13 residues long. The germline CDR1 and CDR2 sequences are SGDLS and YYNGEE. The CDR3 loop is CASSPRLAGELFF. CDR3 nucleotide sequence: TGTGCCAGCAGCCCAAGACTAGCCGGGGAGCTGTTTTTT.

J is TRBJ2-1 and V is TRBV29-1; maybe TRBD2 (5 bases). The CDR3 contains 8 residues. With 7 bases removed from V and 10 bases from J, the gap between germline ends came to 5 bases. Germline CDR1 reads SQVTM; CDR2 reads ANQGSEA. In DNA form, the CDR3 reads TGCAGCGCGGGGGAGCAGTTCTTC. Translating gives CSAGEQFF.

The chain carries TRBV15 and TRBJ1-1; TRBD1 might be the D (5 bases). Trimming removed 3 bases from V and 1 base from J, with 18 bases in between. The CDR3 covers 17 residues. CDR1 is LNHNV, CDR2 YYDKDF, per germline (reference sequence). CDR3 sequence reads: CATSSLFWGTKNTEAFF. The CDR3 region has the DNA TGTGCCACCAGCAGCCTATTCTGGGGCACCAAGAACACTGAAGCTTTCTTT. Full variable domain (rest looked up from reference TRBV15 and TRBJ1-1): DAMVIQNPRYQVTQFGKPVTLSCSQTLNHNVMYWYQQKSSQAPKLLFHYYDKDFNNEADTPDNFQSRRPNTSFCFLDIRSPGLGDTAMYLCATSSLFWGTKNTEAFFGQGTRLTVV.

CDR3 in amino acids: CASSSSPLADSYEQYF. The CDR3 DNA reads as TGTGCCAGCAGCTCCTCCCCCCTAGCGGACAGCTACGAGCAGTACTTC. The chain recombines TRBV11-3 with TRBJ2-7; weak D call: TRBD2 (7 bases). Between the trimmed V and J ends, which lost 4 bases and 3 bases, there was a span of 19 bases. The CDR3 is 16 residues long. From germline, CDR1 is SGHNT and CDR2 YENEEA.

The chain links TRBV6-5 to TRBJ2-5; 10 nucleotides match TRBD2. The CDR3 covers 13 residues. V lost 8 bases, J lost 6 bases, and 6 bases stayed unmatched. Germline V gene lookup returns CDR1 MNHEY and CDR2 SVGAGI. The chain's CDR3 is CASGASGSQTQYF. CDR3 DNA sequence: TGTGCCAGCGGGGCTAGCGGGAGTCAGACCCAGTACTTC.

The genes are TRBV19 and TRBJ2-1; D may correspond to TRBD1 or TRBD2 (7 bases each). V gave up 7 bases and J gave up 2 bases, with 18 bases separating them. CDR1 is LNHDA, CDR2 SQIVND, per germline (reference sequence). CDR3 size: 16 residues. CDR3 sequence (DNA): TGTGCCAGTACTTGGACCCCAGGGGGGGCCTACAATGAGCAGTTCTTC. Residues: CASTWTPGGAYNEQFF.

The chain links TRBV24-1 to TRBJ1-2; D remains ambiguous. The V gene's germline CDR1 is KGHDR and CDR2 SFDVKD. Trimming shortened V by 1 base and J by 0 bases, and 2 bases separated the two germline ends. The CDR3 runs to 13 residues. CDR3 bases: TGTGCCACCAGTGATTTCGCTAACTATGGCTACACCTTC. Its translation: CATSDFANYGYTF.

This chain uses TRBV13 with TRBJ2-1; either TRBD1 or TRBD2 may supply D (5 bases each). Germline CDR1 PRHDT, CDR2 FYEKMQ (reference sequence). Deletions cut 4 bases from V and 4 bases from J, with 14 bases between. This CDR3 comprises 15 residues. Here the CDR3 DNA reads TGTGCCAGCAGCTCCACGGGACCCCGATACAATGAGCAGTTCTTC. This gives the protein CASSSTGPRYNEQFF.

The gene calls are TRBV18 and TRBJ1-2; TRBD1 aligns across 9 bases. The germline V gene has CDR1 KGHSH and CDR2 LQKENI. This CDR3 is built from 14 residues. Losses at the gene ends were 1 base for V and 4 bases for J; bases not matched to a gene: 1. The CDR3 loop reads CASSPQGQGYGYTF. The CDR3 DNA is TGTGCCAGCTCACCACAGGGACAGGGCTATGGCTACACCTTC.

The chain's CDR3 is CSASKGSQGYTF. The CDR3 bases are TGCAGTGCTAGTAAGGGGTCCCAAGGCTACACCTTC. J is TRBJ1-2 and V is TRBV20-1; D is perhaps TRBD1 (5 bases). The CDR3 runs 12 residues. Germline V gene lookup returns CDR1 DFQATT and CDR2 SNEGSKA (reference sequence). V was cut by 3 bases and J by 8 bases, with 13 bases left in between.

The V call is TRBV28, the J call TRBJ1-1; tentatively, D is TRBD1 (5 bases). Germline V CDR1 and CDR2: MDHEN, SYDVKM. Trimming removed 3 bases at V and 4 bases at J, with 12 bases between. CDR3 length equals 14 residues. Here the CDR3 reads CASSLGGMGTEAFF. The CDR3 nucleotides are TGTGCCAGCAGTTTGGGGGGAATGGGCACTGAAGCTTTCTTT.